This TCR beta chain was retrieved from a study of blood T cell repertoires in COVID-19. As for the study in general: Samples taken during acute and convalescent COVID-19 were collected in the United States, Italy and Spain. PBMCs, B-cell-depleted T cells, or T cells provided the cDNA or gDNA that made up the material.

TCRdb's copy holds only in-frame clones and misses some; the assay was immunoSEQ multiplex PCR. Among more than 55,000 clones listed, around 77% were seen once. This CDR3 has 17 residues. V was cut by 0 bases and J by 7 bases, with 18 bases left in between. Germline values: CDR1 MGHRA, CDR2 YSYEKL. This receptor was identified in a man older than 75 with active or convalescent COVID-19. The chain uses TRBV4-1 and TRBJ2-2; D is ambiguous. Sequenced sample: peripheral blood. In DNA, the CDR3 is TGCGCCAGCAGCCAAGATTTCTCCCCCCTTTGGAGCGGGGAGCTGTTTTTT. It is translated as CASSQDFSPLWSGELFF.